The source of this TCR beta chain is a study of CD4 T cells in relation to SARS-CoV-2 and coronaviruses. Overall study: ViraFEST: roughly ten-day antigen culture of PBMCs, then TCR beta CDR3 sequencing. General study points: No crossreactivity against non-spike viral proteins was tested here. In roughly 65% of donors, memory CD4+ clonotypes crossrecognized SARS-CoV-2 and at least one common cold coronavirus spike.

Points on this clone: Its target is unknown.

Germline loops: CDR1 SGHNT, CDR2 YENEEA. The V and J ends lost 1 base and 6 bases respectively, with 10 bases between them. The CDR3 spans 14 residues. Before the COVID-19 pandemic, during about 2011-2019, CD4+ T cells were taken from unexposed donors. CD4+ T cells were isolated from the cells after about nine days of culture. Sequencing used immunoSEQ multiplex PCR; TCRdb keeps in-frame clones, though not all of them. The sample has approximately 17,000 clones, roughly three quarters seen once. Sequencing was done on a sample of CD4+ T cells from PBMCs, cultured in vitro. The TCR comes from a human donor in good health. The J gene is TRBJ2-1, the V gene TRBV11-3; D gene unclear. The CDR3 DNA follows: TGTGCCAGCAGCTTAGGACTGGCAGGCAATGAGCAGTTCTTC. Residues: CASSLGLAGNEQFF.